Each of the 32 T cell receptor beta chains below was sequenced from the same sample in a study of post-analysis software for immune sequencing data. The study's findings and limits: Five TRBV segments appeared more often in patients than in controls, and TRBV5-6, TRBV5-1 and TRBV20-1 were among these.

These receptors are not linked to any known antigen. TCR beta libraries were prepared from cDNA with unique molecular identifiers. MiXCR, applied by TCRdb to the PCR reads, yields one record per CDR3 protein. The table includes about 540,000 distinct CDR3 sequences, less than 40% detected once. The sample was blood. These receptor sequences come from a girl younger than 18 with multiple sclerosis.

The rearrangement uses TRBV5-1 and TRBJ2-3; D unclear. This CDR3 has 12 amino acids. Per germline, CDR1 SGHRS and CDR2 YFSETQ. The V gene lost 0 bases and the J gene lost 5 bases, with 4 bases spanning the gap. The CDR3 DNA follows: TGCGCCAGCAGCTTGGTCCAAGATACGCAGTATTTT. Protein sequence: CASSLVQDTQYF.

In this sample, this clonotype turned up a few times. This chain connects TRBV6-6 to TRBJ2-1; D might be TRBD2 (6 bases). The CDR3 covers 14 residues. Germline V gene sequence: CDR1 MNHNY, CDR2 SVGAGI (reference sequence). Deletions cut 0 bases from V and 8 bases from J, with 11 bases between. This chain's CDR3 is CASSYSRDFDEQFF. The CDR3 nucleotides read TGTGCCAGCAGTTACTCAAGGGACTTCGATGAGCAGTTCTTC.

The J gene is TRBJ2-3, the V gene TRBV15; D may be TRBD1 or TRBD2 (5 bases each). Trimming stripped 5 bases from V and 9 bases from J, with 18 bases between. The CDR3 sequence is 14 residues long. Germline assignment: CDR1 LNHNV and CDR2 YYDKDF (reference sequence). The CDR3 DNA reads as TGTGCCACCAGCCCTGGGGGAGTGGGGAGAACGCAGTATTTT. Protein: CATSPGGVGRTQYF. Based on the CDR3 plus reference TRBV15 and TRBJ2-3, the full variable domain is DAMVIQNPRYQVTQFGKPVTLSCSQTLNHNVMYWYQQKSSQAPKLLFHYYDKDFNNEADTPDNFQSRRPNTSFCFLDIRSPGLGDTAMYLCATSPGGVGRTQYFGPGTRLTVL.

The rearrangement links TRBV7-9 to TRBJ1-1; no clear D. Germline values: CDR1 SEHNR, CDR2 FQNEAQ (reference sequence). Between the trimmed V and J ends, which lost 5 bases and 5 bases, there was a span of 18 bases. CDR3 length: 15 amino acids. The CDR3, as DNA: TGTGCCAGCAGCACTGAAGACGGCCTGGGGACTGAAGCTTTCTTT. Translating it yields CASSTEDGLGTEAFF.

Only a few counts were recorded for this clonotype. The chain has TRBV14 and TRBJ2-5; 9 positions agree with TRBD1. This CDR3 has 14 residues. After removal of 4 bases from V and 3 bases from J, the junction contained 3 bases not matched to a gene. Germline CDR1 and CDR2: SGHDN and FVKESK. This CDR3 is CASSRWTGEETQYF. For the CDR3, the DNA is TGTGCCAGCAGCCGATGGACAGGGGAAGAGACCCAGTACTTC.

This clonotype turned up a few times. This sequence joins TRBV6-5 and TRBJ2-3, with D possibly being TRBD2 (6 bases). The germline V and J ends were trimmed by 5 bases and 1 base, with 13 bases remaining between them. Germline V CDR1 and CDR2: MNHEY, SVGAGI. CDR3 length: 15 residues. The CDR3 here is CASSLSGFGTDTQYF. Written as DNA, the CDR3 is TGTGCCAGCAGTCTTAGCGGATTCGGCACAGATACGCAGTATTTT.

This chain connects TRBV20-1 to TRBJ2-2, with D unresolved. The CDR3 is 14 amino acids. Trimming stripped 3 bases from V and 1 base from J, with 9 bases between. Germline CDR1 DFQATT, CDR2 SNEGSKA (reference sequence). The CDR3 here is CSARGFMNTGELFF. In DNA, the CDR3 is TGCAGTGCTAGGGGGTTCATGAACACCGGGGAGCTGTTTTTT.

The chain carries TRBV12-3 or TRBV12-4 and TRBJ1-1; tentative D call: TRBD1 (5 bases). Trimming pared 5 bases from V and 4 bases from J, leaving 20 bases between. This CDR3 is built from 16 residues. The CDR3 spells CASSPHLQGLGTEAFF. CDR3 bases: TGTGCCAGCAGTCCGCATCTTCAGGGATTGGGCACTGAAGCTTTCTTT.

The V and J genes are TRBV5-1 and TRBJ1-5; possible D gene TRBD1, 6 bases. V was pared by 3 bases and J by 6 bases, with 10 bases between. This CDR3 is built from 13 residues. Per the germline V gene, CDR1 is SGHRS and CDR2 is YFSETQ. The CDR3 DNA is TGCGCCAGCAGCTGGGAGGGGGGTCAGCCCCAGCATTTT. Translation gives CASSWEGGQPQHF.

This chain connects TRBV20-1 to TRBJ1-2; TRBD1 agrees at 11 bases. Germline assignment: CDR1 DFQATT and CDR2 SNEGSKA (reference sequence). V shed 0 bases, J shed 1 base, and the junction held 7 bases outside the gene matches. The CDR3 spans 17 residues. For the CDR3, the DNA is TGCAGTGCTAGAGATTACGGACAGGGGGCGATTAACTATGGCTACACCTTC. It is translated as CSARDYGQGAINYGYTF.

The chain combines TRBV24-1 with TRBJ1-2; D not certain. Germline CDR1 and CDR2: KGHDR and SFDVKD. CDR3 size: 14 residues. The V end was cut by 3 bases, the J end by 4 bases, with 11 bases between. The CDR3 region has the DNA TGTGCCACCAGTGATCGAAGGGAAACCTATGGCTACACCTTC. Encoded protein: CATSDRRETYGYTF.

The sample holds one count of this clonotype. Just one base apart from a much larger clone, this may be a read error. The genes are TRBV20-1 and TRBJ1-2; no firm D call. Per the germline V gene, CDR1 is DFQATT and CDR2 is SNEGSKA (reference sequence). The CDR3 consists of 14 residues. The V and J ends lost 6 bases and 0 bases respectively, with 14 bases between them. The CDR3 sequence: CSAANREANYGYTF. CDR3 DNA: TGCAGTGCCGCCAACAGAGAGGCTAACTATGGCTACACCTTC.

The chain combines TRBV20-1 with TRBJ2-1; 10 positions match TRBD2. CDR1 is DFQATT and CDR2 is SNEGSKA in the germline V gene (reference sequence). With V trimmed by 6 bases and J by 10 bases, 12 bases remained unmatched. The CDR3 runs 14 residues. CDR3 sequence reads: CSARMGLAIFEQFF. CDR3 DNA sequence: TGCAGTGCCAGAATGGGACTAGCGATATTCGAGCAGTTCTTC.

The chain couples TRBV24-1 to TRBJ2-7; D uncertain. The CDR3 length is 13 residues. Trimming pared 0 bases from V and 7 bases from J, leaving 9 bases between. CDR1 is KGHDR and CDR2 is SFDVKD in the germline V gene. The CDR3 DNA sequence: TGTGCCACCAGTGATTTGGACCGAGGTGAGCAGTACTTC. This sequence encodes CATSDLDRGEQYF.

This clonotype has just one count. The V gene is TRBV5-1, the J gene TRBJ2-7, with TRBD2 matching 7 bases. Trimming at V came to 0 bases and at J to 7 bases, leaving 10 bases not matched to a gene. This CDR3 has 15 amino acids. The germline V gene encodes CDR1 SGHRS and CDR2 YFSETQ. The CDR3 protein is CASSLGTRNVGEQYF. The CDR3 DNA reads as TGCGCCAGCAGCTTGGGGACTAGAAATGTGGGGGAGCAGTACTTC.

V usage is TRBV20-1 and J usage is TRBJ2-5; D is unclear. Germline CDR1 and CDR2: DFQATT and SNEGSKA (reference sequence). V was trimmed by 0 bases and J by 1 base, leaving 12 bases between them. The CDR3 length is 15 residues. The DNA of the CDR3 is TGCAGTGCTAGAGACGTTAACCTAGGCCAAGAGACCCAGTACTTC. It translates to CSARDVNLGQETQYF.

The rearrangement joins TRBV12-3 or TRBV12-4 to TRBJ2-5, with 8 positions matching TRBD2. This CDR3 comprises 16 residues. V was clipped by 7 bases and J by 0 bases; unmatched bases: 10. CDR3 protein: CASNTGTSSHQETQYF. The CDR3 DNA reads TGTGCCAGCAATACCGGGACTAGTTCCCACCAAGAGACCCAGTACTTC.

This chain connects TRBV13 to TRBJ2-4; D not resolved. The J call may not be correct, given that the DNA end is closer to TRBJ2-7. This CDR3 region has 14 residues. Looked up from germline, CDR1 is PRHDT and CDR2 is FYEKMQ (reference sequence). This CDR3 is CASSLESASIEQYF. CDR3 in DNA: TGTGCCAGCAGCTTAGAAAGCGCGTCCATCGAGCAGTACTTC.

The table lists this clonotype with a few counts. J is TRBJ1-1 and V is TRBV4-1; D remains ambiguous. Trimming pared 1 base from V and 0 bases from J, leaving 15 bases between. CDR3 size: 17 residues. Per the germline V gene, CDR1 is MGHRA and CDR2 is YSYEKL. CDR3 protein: CASSQARLGMVNTEAFF. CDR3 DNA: TGCGCCAGCAGCCAAGCTCGATTGGGGATGGTGAACACTGAAGCTTTCTTT.

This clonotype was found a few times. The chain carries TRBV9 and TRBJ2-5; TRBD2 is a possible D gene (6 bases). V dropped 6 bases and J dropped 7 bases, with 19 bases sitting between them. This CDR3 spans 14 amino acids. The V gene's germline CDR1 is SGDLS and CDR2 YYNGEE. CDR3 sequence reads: CASTLGLNLGTQYF. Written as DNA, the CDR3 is TGTGCCAGCACCCTGGGACTCAATCTTGGGACCCAGTACTTC.

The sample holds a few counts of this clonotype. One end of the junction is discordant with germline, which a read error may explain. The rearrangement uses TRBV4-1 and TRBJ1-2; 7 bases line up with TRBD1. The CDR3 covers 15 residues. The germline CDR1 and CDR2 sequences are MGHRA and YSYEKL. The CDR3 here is CASSPTTGFFYDYTF. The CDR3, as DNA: TGCGCCAGCAGCCCCACGACAGGGTTCTTCTATGACTACACCTTC.

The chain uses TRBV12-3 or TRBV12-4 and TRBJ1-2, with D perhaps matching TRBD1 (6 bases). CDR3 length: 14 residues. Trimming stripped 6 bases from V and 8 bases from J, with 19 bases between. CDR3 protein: CASSPSQGLAGYTF. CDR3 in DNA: TGTGCCAGCAGCCCCAGCCAGGGGCTGGCCGGCTACACCTTC.

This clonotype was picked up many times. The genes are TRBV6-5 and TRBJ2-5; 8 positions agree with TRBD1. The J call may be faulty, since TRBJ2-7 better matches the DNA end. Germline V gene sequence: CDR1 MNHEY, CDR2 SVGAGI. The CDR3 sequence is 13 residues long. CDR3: CASSRGQGYEQYF. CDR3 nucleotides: TGTGCCAGCAGCCGCGGACAGGGCTACGAGCAGTACTTC.

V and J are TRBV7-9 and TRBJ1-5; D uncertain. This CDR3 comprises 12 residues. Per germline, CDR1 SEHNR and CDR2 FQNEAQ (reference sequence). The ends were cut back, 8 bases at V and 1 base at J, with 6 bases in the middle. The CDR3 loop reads CASGRSNQPQHF. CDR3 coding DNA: TGTGCCAGCGGCAGGAGCAATCAGCCCCAGCATTTT. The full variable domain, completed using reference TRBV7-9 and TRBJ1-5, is DTGVSQNPRHKITKRGQNVTFRCDPISEHNRLYWYRQTLGQGPEFLTYFQNEAQLEKSRLLSDRFSAERPKGSFSTLEIQRTEQGDSAMYLCASGRSNQPQHFGDGTRLSIL.

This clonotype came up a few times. CDR3: CSASPPSGGVPGDEQYF. The CDR3 DNA follows: TGCAGTGCTAGTCCCCCTAGCGGGGGTGTACCAGGGGACGAGCAGTACTTC. The rearrangement links TRBV20-1 to TRBJ2-7; the match to TRBD2 covers 10 bases. CDR3 size: 17 residues. Germline V gene lookup returns CDR1 DFQATT and CDR2 SNEGSKA (reference sequence). With V trimmed by 3 bases and J by 5 bases, 16 bases remained unmatched.

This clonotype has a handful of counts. CDR3 DNA sequence: TGTGCCAGCAGCTTAGTGGCGGGGTCAAATAATTCACCCCTCCACTTT. Its protein product is CASSLVAGSNNSPLHF. This chain uses TRBV7-6 with TRBJ1-6; D not resolved. V lost 1 base, J lost 5 bases, and 12 bases lay in between. The CDR3 sequence is 16 residues long. Germline V lookup: CDR1 SGHVS, CDR2 FNYEAQ.

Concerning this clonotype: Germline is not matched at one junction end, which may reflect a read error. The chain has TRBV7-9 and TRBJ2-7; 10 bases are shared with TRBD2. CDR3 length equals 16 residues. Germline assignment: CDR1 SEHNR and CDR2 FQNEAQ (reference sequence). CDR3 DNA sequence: TGTGCCAGCAGCGGTCGGACTAGCGGACTACCCTACGGGCAGTACTTC. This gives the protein CASSGRTSGLPYGQYF.

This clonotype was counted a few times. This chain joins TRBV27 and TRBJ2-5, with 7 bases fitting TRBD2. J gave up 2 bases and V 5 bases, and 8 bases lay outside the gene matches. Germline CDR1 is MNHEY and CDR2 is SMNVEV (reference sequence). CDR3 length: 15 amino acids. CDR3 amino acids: CASSIQRGEQETQYF. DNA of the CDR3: TGTGCCAGCAGTATTCAGCGGGGAGAGCAAGAGACCCAGTACTTC.

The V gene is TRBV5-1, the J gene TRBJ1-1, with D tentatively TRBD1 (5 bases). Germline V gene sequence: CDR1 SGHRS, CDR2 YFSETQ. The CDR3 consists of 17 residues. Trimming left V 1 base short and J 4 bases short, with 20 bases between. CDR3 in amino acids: CASSLWGPGSGGTEAFF. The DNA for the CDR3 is TGCGCCAGCAGCTTGTGGGGCCCAGGGTCAGGAGGCACTGAAGCTTTCTTT.

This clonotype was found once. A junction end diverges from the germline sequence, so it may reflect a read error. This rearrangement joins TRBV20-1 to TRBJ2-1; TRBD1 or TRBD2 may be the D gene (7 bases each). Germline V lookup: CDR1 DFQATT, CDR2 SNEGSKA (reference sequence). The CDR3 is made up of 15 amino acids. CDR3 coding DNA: TGCAGTGCTAGAAAACAGGGGAGGGGCTACAATGAGCAGTTATTC. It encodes CSARKQGRGYNEQLF.

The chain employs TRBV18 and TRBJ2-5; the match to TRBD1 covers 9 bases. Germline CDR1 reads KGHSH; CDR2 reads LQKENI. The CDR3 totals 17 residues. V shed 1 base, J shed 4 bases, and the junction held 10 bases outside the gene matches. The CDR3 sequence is CASSPLKAGTGIETQYF. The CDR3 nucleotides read TGTGCCAGCTCACCACTCAAAGCCGGGACAGGGATAGAGACCCAGTACTTC.

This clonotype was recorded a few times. The CDR3 DNA sequence: TGCAGTGCTAGAGGGTCGCAGTCTTCTAACTATGGCTACACCTTC. Amino acid sequence: CSARGSQSSNYGYTF. The V call is TRBV20-1, the J call TRBJ1-2, with D unresolved. The CDR3 totals 15 residues. CDR1 is DFQATT and CDR2 is SNEGSKA in the germline V gene (reference sequence). V lost 1 base, J lost 0 bases, and 12 bases lay in between.